A single sample is the source of the 15 T cell receptor beta chains below, sequenced in a study of post-analysis software for immune sequencing data. The library was made from cDNA and included unique molecular identifiers. TCRdb fed the PCR reads into MiXCR, producing one record per CDR3 protein. Among roughly 160,000 distinct CDR3 sequences listed, under 40% were seen once. This sample comprised blood, obtained after autologous hematopoietic stem cell transplantation. The receptors were sampled from a girl aged 5-17 years with multiple sclerosis.

The V gene is TRBV29-1, the J gene TRBJ1-5; 7 bases match TRBD1. CDR1 is SQVTM, CDR2 ANQGSEA, per germline. The CDR3 has 13 amino acids. V shed 6 bases and J 6 bases; nucleotides not matched to a gene: 8. The CDR3 loop is CSVAQGDGQPQHF. Here the CDR3 DNA reads TGCAGCGTCGCGCAGGGGGACGGTCAGCCCCAGCATTTT. The variable domain in full, with the rest retrieved from reference TRBV29-1 and TRBJ1-5, is SAVISQKPSRDICQRGTSLTIQCQVDSQVTMMFWYRQQPGQSLTLIATANQGSEATYESGFVIDKFPISRPNLTFSTLTVSNMSPEDSSIYLCSVAQGDGQPQHFGDGTRLSIL.

This clonotype has just a few counts. The chain recombines TRBV5-5 with TRBJ2-3, with TRBD2 identical over 9 bases. There are 16 residues in the CDR3. With 0 bases clipped from V and 0 bases from J, the junction kept 2 bases outside the gene matches. The germline V gene has CDR1 SGHKS and CDR2 YYEKEE (reference sequence). CDR3 nucleotide sequence: TGTGCCAGCAGCTTGGTTGGGACTAGCAGCACAGATACGCAGTATTTT. This sequence encodes CASSLVGTSSTDTQYF.

The chain uses TRBV20-1 and TRBJ2-1, with TRBD2 identical over 14 bases. The junction had 7 bases not matched to a gene; V was cut back by 1 base and J by 5 bases. CDR3 length: 17 amino acids. Germline V lookup: CDR1 DFQATT, CDR2 SNEGSKA (reference sequence). In DNA form, the CDR3 reads TGCAGTGCTAGAGGGCGGGAGACTAGCGGGAGGGACAATGAGCAGTTCTTC. It specifies CSARGRETSGRDNEQFF.

The chain carries TRBV7-7 and TRBJ2-7; 11 bases align to TRBD2. The J call is doubtful: the DNA matches TRBJ2-5 better. This CDR3 comprises 16 residues. The V gene's germline CDR1 is SSHAT and CDR2 FNYEAQ (reference sequence). The CDR3 protein is CASSSRTSGLSETQYF. CDR3 coding DNA: TGTGCCAGCAGCTCTAGGACTAGCGGGTTGTCGGAGACCCAGTACTTC.

The chain combines TRBV20-1 with TRBJ2-5, with 9 bases that match TRBD2. CDR1 is DFQATT and CDR2 is SNEGSKA in the germline V gene (reference sequence). Trimming cost V 6 bases and J 5 bases; bases outside gene matches: 19. The CDR3 contains 17 residues. For the CDR3, the DNA is TGCAGTGCCCCCACCCCTAAGGCGGGAGGGTTGGGGGAGACCCAGTACTTC. Translating gives CSAPTPKAGGLGETQYF.

This clonotype was counted at least ten times. The chain uses TRBV20-1 and TRBJ2-1, with 9 bases matching TRBD1. The CDR3 has 17 residues. The V gene end was trimmed by 4 bases and the J gene end by 1 base; junction bases not matched to a gene: 11. The germline V gene has CDR1 DFQATT and CDR2 SNEGSKA (reference sequence). CDR3 coding DNA: TGCAGTGCTATTGGTGGAGCCGGGACAGGGTCCTACAATGAGCAGTTCTTC. Translating gives CSAIGGAGTGSYNEQFF.

This clonotype was counted at least ten times. The CDR3 DNA follows: TGTGCCAGCAGTCCGAGCACAGATACGCAGTATTTT. It yields the protein CASSPSTDTQYF. This rearrangement joins TRBV27 to TRBJ2-3, with no clear D. CDR3 length: 12 amino acids. The germline V gene encodes CDR1 MNHEY and CDR2 SMNVEV (reference sequence). V gave up 5 bases and J gave up 0 bases, with 3 bases separating them.

The sample holds a few counts of this clonotype. The rearrangement joins TRBV20-1 to TRBJ2-3; 9 bases line up with TRBD2. Unmatched junction bases numbered 4, after V lost 1 base and J lost 2 bases. Germline V CDR1 and CDR2: DFQATT, SNEGSKA (reference sequence). The CDR3 length is 15 residues. Here the CDR3 reads CSARGSSGNTDTQYF. CDR3 sequence (DNA): TGCAGTGCTAGAGGTTCTAGCGGGAACACAGATACGCAGTATTTT.

V gene TRBV19 combines with J gene TRBJ2-1, with D perhaps TRBD2 (6 bases). The length of the CDR3 is 13 residues. Germline V gene data show CDR1 as LNHDA and CDR2 as SQIVND (reference sequence). V dropped 1 base and J dropped 7 bases, with 8 bases sitting between them. The CDR3 DNA follows: TGTGCCAGTAGTATAGTGGCGGGGAATGAGCAGTTCTTC. This gives the protein CASSIVAGNEQFF. Looking up the rest from reference TRBV19 and TRBJ2-1 gives the full variable domain: DGGITQSPKYLFRKEGQNVTLSCEQNLNHDAMYWYRQDPGQGLRLIYYSQIVNDFQKGDIAEGYSVSREKKESFPLTVTSAQKNPTAFYLCASSIVAGNEQFFGPGTRLTVL.

This chain uses TRBV11-2 with TRBJ2-6; 7 bases line up with TRBD1. Per the germline V gene, CDR1 is SGHAT and CDR2 is FQNNGV. Unmatched junction bases numbered 1, after V lost 8 bases and J lost 0 bases. The CDR3 runs 14 residues. Here the CDR3 reads CASGQASGANVLTF. DNA of the CDR3: TGTGCCAGCGGACAGGCCTCTGGGGCCAACGTCCTGACTTTC.

V and J are TRBV28 and TRBJ2-5; TRBD2 matches 9 bases. The V gene end was trimmed by 5 bases and the J gene end by 1 base; junction bases not matched to a gene: 5. The CDR3 is 15 residues long. CDR1 MDHEN and CDR2 SYDVKM come from the germline V gene. CDR3 protein: CASSTGTSLQETQYF. The CDR3 DNA reads TGTGCCAGCAGTACCGGGACTAGCCTCCAAGAGACCCAGTACTTC.

The rearrangement links TRBV7-2 to TRBJ2-1; D may correspond to TRBD1 or TRBD2 (5 bases each). Germline V gives CDR1 SGHTA, CDR2 FQGNSA. Trimming stripped 5 bases from V and 9 bases from J, with 17 bases between. The CDR3 loop spans 14 amino acids. The chain's CDR3 is CASSPGYSGAEQFF. CDR3 DNA: TGTGCCAGCAGCCCGGGATATTCTGGGGCTGAGCAGTTCTTC.

This chain links TRBV7-9 with TRBJ2-5; TRBD1 matches at 8 bases. The J call is doubtful: the DNA matches TRBJ2-7 better. The germline CDR1 and CDR2 sequences are SEHNR and FQNEAQ (reference sequence). The CDR3 is 15 residues long. For the CDR3, the DNA is TGTGCCAGCAGCCAGGCGGCAGGGGGCTACTACGAGCAGTACTTC. Amino acids: CASSQAAGGYYEQYF.

This chain connects TRBV4-3 to TRBJ2-7, with D possibly being TRBD2 (5 bases). The V end lost 0 bases, the J end lost 2 bases, and 11 bases lay between the germline ends. The germline V gene has CDR1 LGHNA and CDR2 YSLEER. The CDR3 is made up of 15 amino acids. In DNA, the CDR3 is TGCGCCAGCAGCCAAGATGAGGGCGTTACCTACGAGCAGTACTTC. Translation: CASSQDEGVTYEQYF.

The chain carries TRBV5-6 and TRBJ1-1; the match to TRBD1 covers 7 bases. CDR1 is SGHDT and CDR2 is YYEEEE in the germline V gene. The length of the CDR3 is 15 residues. V lost 3 bases and J lost 5; bases outside the gene matches: 10. CDR3 sequence reads: CASSYIDRAPTEAFF. Here the CDR3 DNA reads TGTGCCAGCAGCTACATCGACAGGGCCCCGACTGAAGCTTTCTTT.